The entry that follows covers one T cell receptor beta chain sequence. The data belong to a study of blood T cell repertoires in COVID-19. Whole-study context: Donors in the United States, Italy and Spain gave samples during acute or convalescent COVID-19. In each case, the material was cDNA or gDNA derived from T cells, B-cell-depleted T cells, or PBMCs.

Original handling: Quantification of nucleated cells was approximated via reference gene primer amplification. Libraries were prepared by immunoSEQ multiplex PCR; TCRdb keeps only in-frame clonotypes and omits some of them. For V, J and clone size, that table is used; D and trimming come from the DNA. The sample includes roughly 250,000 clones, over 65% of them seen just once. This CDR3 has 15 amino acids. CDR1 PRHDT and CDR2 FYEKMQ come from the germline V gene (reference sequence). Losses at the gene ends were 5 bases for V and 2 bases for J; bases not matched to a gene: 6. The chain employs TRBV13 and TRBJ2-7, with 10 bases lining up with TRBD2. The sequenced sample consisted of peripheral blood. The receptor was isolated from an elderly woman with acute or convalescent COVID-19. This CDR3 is CASSDSSGSPYEQYF. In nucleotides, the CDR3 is TGTGCCAGCAGCGACTCTAGCGGGAGCCCCTACGAGCAGTACTTC.